The following is a T cell receptor beta chain sequence with its context. Which antigen it targets is not known. It has no much larger one-base neighbor in the sample; base qualities were not kept. The receptor library was made with the immunoSEQ multiplex PCR assay. The table comes from immuneACCESS by way of TCRdb, which keeps in-frame sequences with V and J called. Part of the clones is missing from these tables; in studies checked, under half for an unresolved V gene and the rest for unknown reasons. Counted in this sample were fewer than 65,000 clones; about 83% of them appeared once. Together, the top ten hold roughly 5.2% of the sample. This sample is part of a study of technical replicates of blood from a few donors (dated by TCRdb to about 2017). Sequenced: PBMCs. This sequence originates from a human donor in good health. Some clones in this sample may be carry-over from other donors' samples.

The DNA sequence is TGTGCCAGCAGCCTCGGACAGGGCGGGGTAGGGGAGACCCAGTACTTC. Translated, this gives CASSLGQGGVGETQYF. The chain was built from TRBV11-2 and TRBJ2-5; TRBD1 fits 8 bases in the junction. The junction shows trimming of 5 bases on V and 5 bases on J, and the gene matches do not reach 13 bases of it. According to the germline V gene, CDR1 reads SGHAT and CDR2 reads FQNNGV. There are 16 amino acids in the CDR3, from cysteine to phenylalanine inclusive. CDR3 DNA only is kept here, 48 bases in frame from base 1.